This T cell receptor (beta chain) was sequenced during a study of blood T cell repertoires in COVID-19 (dated by TCRdb to 2018 to 2021). Some background on the complete study: Collaborator samples came from the United States, Italy and Spain and covered acute and convalescent phases of COVID-19. The material from the prospective study consisted of cDNA or gDNA derived from T cells, B-cell-depleted T cells, or PBMCs. The dataset comprised deeply sampled blood TCRbeta repertoires from subjects exposed to, actively infected with, or recovered from COVID-19. The repertoires were released in a freely available public database meant as a resource for research on the immune response to SARS-CoV-2. Samples came from the ongoing ImmuneRACE study (first 160 participants) plus 1,254 subjects from 6 global collaborators. Nearly every sample came with metadata listing a de-identified subject ID, COVID-19 status, age in years and sex. Where available, HLA class I and class II types were obtained from metadata supplied by the sample provider rather than from assay-based typing.

Whole blood was collected in K2EDTA tubes by collaborating institutions according to the institutions' own protocols. For TCRbeta analysis, collaborators shipped samples in one of three forms: frozen whole blood, isolated PBMCs, or DNA extracted from either of those sample types. For CDR1 and CDR2, the germline V gene lists MNHEY and SVGAGI. The CDR3 runs 11 residues from the cysteine to the phenylalanine. The sequence is cut down to CDR3 DNA, 33 bases in frame from base 1. The full study reports these points: The quantity of clinical and demographic metadata differed by source and by participant and was supplied without curation.

Concerning this clone itself: This clone's antigen is unknown. No base quality values were provided; no much bigger clone lies one nucleotide off.

TCRbeta CDR3 regions were amplified from genomic DNA by means of the immunoSEQ Assay, a bias-controlled multiplex PCR. Turning to the authors' computational methods: Nucleated cell counts per sample were estimated from amplification of reference gene primers within the assay. Sequence reads were collapsed and filtered to measure the absolute abundance of every unique TCRbeta CDR3 rearrangement. For each sample, productive Simpson clonality was calculated by taking the square root of Simpson's diversity index across productive rearrangements. Sourced from immuneACCESS, this table was stored by TCRdb with only in-frame sequences that have V and J called. A share of the clones is absent; for the studies checked, an unresolved V gene accounts for under half, and the remainder has no known explanation. That table is the source of V, J and clone size, and D and trimming were worked out from the DNA. This sample has a few hundred thousand clones in its table, and roughly 88% of those were observed once. More than 9.5% of the sample is in the top ten clones.

Material: peripheral blood. Recombination linked TRBV6-5 to TRBJ1-1; TRBD1 might be the D gene, on 5 matching bases. This clonotype originated in a woman in her 70s with acute or convalescent COVID-19. At the DNA level, the sequence is TGTGCGGGGGGTCGGGGGACTGAAGCTTTCTTT. Its coded protein is CAGGRGTEAFF.